Following are 28 T cell receptor beta chains from one sample sequenced in a study of regulatory T cells in long-lasting Graves disease. Time point denoted: newly diagnosed GD, antithyroid drugs for less than 3 months. The TCR library used RNA extracted from PBMCs. CDR3 regions were amplified by Arm-PCR using iRepertoire HTBI primers to build TCR beta libraries. One entry per CDR3 protein results from TCRdb running MiXCR on the multiplex PCR reads. The sample yields approximately 390,000 distinct CDR3 sequences, 15% to 20% seen once. These data were also filed under a second study, of T cells in Graves' hyperthyroidism and ophthalmopathy.

This material consisted of peripheral blood mononuclear cells (PBMCs), taken at new diagnosis, from a patient treated with antithyroid drugs. All receptors come from a woman between 18 and 29 years old with Graves disease.

This clonotype occurred many times. This rearrangement joins TRBV20-1 to TRBJ1-1; D possibly corresponds to TRBD1 (6 bases). The CDR3 extends over 15 amino acids. CDR1 and CDR2 from the germline V gene are DFQATT and SNEGSKA (reference sequence). With 4 bases removed from V and 1 base from J, the gap between germline ends came to 16 bases. The CDR3 reads CSATRDIPRNTEAFF. In nucleotides, the CDR3 is TGCAGTGCTACCCGGGACATCCCGAGGAACACTGAAGCTTTCTTT.

This clonotype came up many times. The chain links TRBV28 to TRBJ2-6, with D tentatively TRBD1 (5 bases). Trimming removed 7 bases from V and 4 bases from J, with 17 bases in between. The CDR3 covers 16 residues. CDR1 and CDR2 from the germline V gene are MDHEN and SYDVKM. The CDR3 region has the DNA TGTGCCAGCACCCTCGCCAGGGCTGGGGGGGCCAACGTCCTGACTTTC. This codes for CASTLARAGGANVLTF.

The CDR3 reads CASSPIQGAPREQYF. The CDR3 DNA is TGTGCCAGCTCCCCCATACAGGGAGCCCCTCGGGAGCAGTACTTC. This rearrangement joins TRBV18 to TRBJ2-7; D possibly corresponds to TRBD1 (6 bases). V was shortened by 6 bases and J by 7 bases, with 22 bases between the two germline ends. CDR1 KGHSH and CDR2 LQKENI come from the germline V gene. The CDR3 runs 15 residues. Complete variable domain (other parts from reference TRBV18 and TRBJ2-7): NAGVMQNPRHLVRRRGQEARLRCSPMKGHSHVYWYRQLPEEGLKFMVYLQKENIIDESGMPKERFSAEFPKEGPSILRIQQVVRGDSAAYFCASSPIQGAPREQYFGPGTRLTVT.

The J gene is TRBJ1-2, the V gene TRBV6-1, with no clear D. The CDR3 is 15 residues long. Germline CDR1 MNHNS, CDR2 SASEGT. Trimming stripped 3 bases from V and 6 bases from J, with 17 bases between. This chain's CDR3 is CASSDSASGRDGYTF. The CDR3 coding sequence is TGTGCCAGCAGTGACTCCGCCAGCGGGAGAGATGGCTACACCTTC.

This clonotype was recorded many times. V gene TRBV3-1 combines with J gene TRBJ2-7; no clear D gene. V lost 2 bases and J lost 2, with 10 bases in between. CDR1 LGHDT and CDR2 YNNKEL come from the germline V gene (reference sequence). CDR3 size: 14 residues. CDR3 amino acids: CASSQIRHPYEQYF. In nucleotides, the CDR3 is TGTGCCAGCAGCCAAATCCGACACCCCTACGAGCAGTACTTC.

The V and J genes are TRBV29-1 and TRBJ1-4, with 7 positions matching TRBD1. The J segment lost 1 base and the V segment lost 6 bases, leaving 5 bases of the junction unmatched. Germline loops: CDR1 SQVTM, CDR2 ANQGSEA. There are 14 residues in the CDR3. CDR3: CSVRGDRTNEKLFF. In DNA, the CDR3 is TGCAGCGTGAGGGGGGACAGAACTAATGAAAAACTGTTTTTT.

Concerning this clonotype: A much larger clonotype is one base distant, so this may be a read error. The chain recombines TRBV5-5 with TRBJ2-3; D might be TRBD2 (5 bases). Per germline, CDR1 SGHKS and CDR2 YYEKEE (reference sequence). With 4 bases removed from V and 3 bases from J, the gap between germline ends came to 15 bases. This CDR3 has 15 amino acids. CDR3 nucleotides: TGTGCCAGCAGCAGAGTGGACGGGGTGACAGATACGCAGTATTTT. It yields the protein CASSRVDGVTDTQYF.

Worth noting for this clonotype: The junction does not match germline at one end; this may be a read error. The chain employs TRBV5-1 and TRBJ2-1; 8 positions match TRBD2. Per germline, CDR1 SGHRS and CDR2 YFSETQ. This CDR3 has 15 amino acids. The CDR3 loop is CASSLRGDSYNEQFF. As DNA, the CDR3 is TGCGCTAGCAGCTTGCGGGGGGACTCCTACAATGAGCAGTTCTTC. The full variable domain, with the rest looked up from reference TRBV5-1 and TRBJ2-1, is KAGVTQTPRYLIKTRGQQVTLSCSPISGHRSVSWYQQTPGQGLQFLFEYFSETQRNKGNFPGRFSGRQFSNSRSEMNVSTLELGDSALYLCASSLRGDSYNEQFFGPGTRLTVL.

In the case of this clonotype: This may stem from a read error, because a much larger clone lies one nucleotide away. The chain couples TRBV2 to TRBJ2-1, with TRBD1 matching 10 bases. CDR1 is SNHLY and CDR2 is FYNNEI in the germline V gene. The CDR3 has 15 amino acids. The junction had 6 bases not matched to a gene; V was cut back by 5 bases and J by 5 bases. CDR3 residues: CASSRDRGCHNEQFF. CDR3 DNA sequence: TGTGCCAGCAGTCGGGACAGGGGTTGCCACAATGAGCAGTTCTTC. Based on the CDR3 plus reference TRBV2 and TRBJ2-1, the full variable domain is EPEVTQTPSHQVTQMGQEVILRCVPISNHLYFYWYRQILGQKVEFLVSFYNNEISEKSEIFDDQFSVERPDGSNFTLKIRSTKLEDSAMYFCASSRDRGCHNEQFFGPGTRLTVL.

In this sample, this clonotype turned up many times. The CDR3 loop is CASRTTGISNYGYTF. CDR3 coding DNA: TGTGCCAGCAGAACTACAGGGATCTCTAACTATGGCTACACCTTC. The chain is built from TRBV28 and TRBJ1-2; a possible D gene is TRBD1 (6 bases). Germline CDR1 and CDR2: MDHEN and SYDVKM. The length of the CDR3 is 15 residues. The V end was cut by 6 bases, the J end by 0 bases, with 14 bases between.

Comment on this clonotype: This may be a read error: a much more frequent sequence differs by one nucleotide. The gene calls are TRBV30 and TRBJ2-7; tentatively, D is TRBD2 (6 bases). The germline V gene has CDR1 GTSNPN and CDR2 SVGIG (reference sequence). Trimming removed 0 bases at V and 6 bases at J, with 15 bases between. The CDR3 loop spans 14 amino acids. In nucleotides, the CDR3 is TGTGCCTGGAGTGTGGGCCAGCGGGCTAGCGAGCAGTACTTC. Amino acids: CAWSVGQRASEQYF.

This clonotype was detected only a few times. This chain links TRBV20-1 with TRBJ1-2, with 7 nucleotides matching TRBD1. Looked up from germline, CDR1 is DFQATT and CDR2 is SNEGSKA (reference sequence). V lost 6 bases, J lost 4 bases, and 11 bases stayed unmatched. The CDR3 has 14 residues. In DNA, the CDR3 is TGCAGTGCCTCAAAAATAAGGGGGCCCTATGGCTACACCTTC. Translation gives CSASKIRGPYGYTF.

The V call is TRBV29-1, the J call TRBJ1-1; a weak D match, TRBD1 (6 bases). The CDR3 runs 13 residues. CDR1 is SQVTM and CDR2 is ANQGSEA in the germline V gene. V was shortened by 6 bases and J by 7 bases, with 18 bases between the two germline ends. CDR3 amino acids: CSVQTGFEYEAFF. The DNA of the CDR3 is TGCAGCGTCCAGACAGGATTCGAATATGAAGCTTTCTTT.

This clonotype was observed a few times. The chain couples TRBV25-1 to TRBJ2-7, with D perhaps TRBD1 (7 bases). The CDR3 loop spans 14 amino acids. V was clipped by 5 bases and J by 3 bases, with 14 bases between them. The germline V gene has CDR1 MGHDK and CDR2 SYGVNS. CDR3 loop: CASSSGDSNYEQYF. CDR3 coding DNA: TGTGCCAGCAGTTCGGGGGACAGCAACTACGAGCAGTACTTC.

This clonotype was seen many times. The genes are TRBV2 and TRBJ2-1, with TRBD2 identical over 16 bases. The CDR3 consists of 18 residues. J lost 4 bases, V lost 5 bases, and 8 bases had no gene match. The germline gives CDR1 SNHLY, CDR2 FYNNEI. CDR3 sequence (DNA): TGTGCCAGCAGTCAGGGACTAGCGGGAGGGCCTCATTACAATGAGCAGTTCTTC. Its protein product is CASSQGLAGGPHYNEQFF.

This clonotype was detected many times. The chain carries TRBV2 and TRBJ2-3; 7 nucleotides line up with TRBD2. V lost 5 bases, J lost 0 bases, and 2 bases stayed unmatched. This CDR3 is 14 amino acids long. CDR1 and CDR2 from the germline V gene are SNHLY and FYNNEI. The CDR3, as DNA: TGTGCCAGCAGTAAGGGAGGGAGCACAGATACGCAGTATTTT. Its protein is CASSKGGSTDTQYF.

This clonotype came up a few times. This rearrangement joins TRBV7-6 to TRBJ1-5, with a tentative D call TRBD1 (6 bases). Germline V CDR1 and CDR2: SGHVS, FNYEAQ. The CDR3 covers 16 residues. V gave up 0 bases and J gave up 2 bases, with 11 bases separating them. The CDR3 here is CASSLAGGHGNQPQHF. The DNA of the CDR3 is TGTGCCAGCAGCTTAGCAGGGGGGCACGGCAATCAGCCCCAGCATTTT.

This clonotype has a count of ten or more. The rearrangement joins TRBV12-5 to TRBJ2-3; D not resolved. Trimming took 1 base from V and 7 from J, leaving 15 bases between them. Germline V lookup: CDR1 LGHNT, CDR2 FRNRAP. This CDR3 comprises 15 residues. Here the CDR3 reads CASGLASDNIYTQYF. CDR3 nucleotide sequence: TGTGCTAGTGGTTTGGCCAGCGACAATATCTATACGCAGTATTTT.

This clonotype was observed at least ten times. The chain is built from TRBV7-2 and TRBJ2-7, with 12 bases fitting TRBD1. There are 15 residues in the CDR3. The V segment lost 3 bases and the J segment 6 bases; nucleotides outside the gene matches: 6. Germline V gene data show CDR1 as SGHTA and CDR2 as FQGNSA. The CDR3 spells CASSLDGTGGFEQYF. The DNA for the CDR3 is TGTGCCAGCAGCTTGGACGGGACAGGGGGCTTCGAGCAGTACTTC.

The chain links TRBV5-6 to TRBJ2-3; no reliable D call. The CDR3 is 12 residues long. V dropped 0 bases and J dropped 7 bases, with 6 bases sitting between them. In germline, CDR1 is SGHDT, CDR2 YYEEEE. The CDR3 DNA reads TGTGCCAGCAGCTTGGGGGCAAATACGCAGTATTTT. Translation gives CASSLGANTQYF.

V gene TRBV3-1 combines with J gene TRBJ2-7; D perhaps matches TRBD2 (7 bases). The CDR3 loop spans 14 amino acids. CDR1 LGHDT and CDR2 YNNKEL come from the germline V gene (reference sequence). Trimming removed 7 bases from V and 7 bases from J, with 20 bases in between. CDR3 coding DNA: TGTGCCAGCAAGGCGGGGGCGTACACCGGGGAGCAGTACTTC. Translation gives CASKAGAYTGEQYF.

The rearrangement uses TRBV7-9 and TRBJ2-5; D is possibly TRBD2 (6 bases). V lost 8 bases and J 3 bases, leaving 19 bases between the germline ends. CDR3 length equals 15 residues. Germline V gene lookup returns CDR1 SEHNR and CDR2 FQNEAQ (reference sequence). The CDR3 DNA follows: TGTGCCAGCGGATGGGGGGATCCGGTAAAAGAGACCCAGTACTTC. This gives the protein CASGWGDPVKETQYF.

On this clonotype: A single base separates this from a much larger clone, so it may be a read error. The V call is TRBV6-5, the J call TRBJ2-7, with 9 bases aligning to TRBD2. This CDR3 has 16 amino acids. The V gene end was trimmed by 0 bases and the J gene end by 0 bases; junction bases not matched to a gene: 3. Germline V lookup: CDR1 MNHEY, CDR2 SVGAGI. The CDR3 sequence is CASSYSGGGASYEQYF. CDR3 bases: TGTGCCAGCAGTTACTCGGGCGGGGGGGCCTCCTACGAGCAGTACTTC.

Many counts were recorded for this clonotype. The chain combines TRBV2 with TRBJ2-7; no definite D call. This CDR3 has 14 amino acids. With 3 bases removed from V and 3 bases from J, the gap between germline ends came to 12 bases. CDR1 is SNHLY and CDR2 is FYNNEI in the germline V gene. Here the CDR3 reads CASSDILTDYEQYF. The CDR3 coding sequence is TGTGCCAGCAGTGATATCCTTACAGACTACGAGCAGTACTTC.

This clonotype showed up just a few times. The J gene is TRBJ2-1, the V gene TRBV15; 7 bases line up with TRBD2. With 8 bases clipped from V and 7 bases from J, the junction kept 14 bases outside the gene matches. The germline CDR1 and CDR2 sequences are LNHNV and YYDKDF (reference sequence). The CDR3 loop spans 15 amino acids. This CDR3 reads CATQPRAGLGNEQFF. The CDR3 nucleotides are TGTGCCACCCAACCTAGAGCGGGACTGGGGAATGAGCAGTTCTTC.

This clonotype was detected ten times or more. The chain employs TRBV18 and TRBJ2-3; D tentatively fits TRBD1 or TRBD2 (6 bases each). This CDR3 is 16 amino acids long. Deletions cut 1 base from V and 8 bases from J, with 19 bases between. Looked up from germline, CDR1 is KGHSH and CDR2 is LQKENI. The CDR3 protein is CASSPQVSGARGTQYF. The CDR3, as DNA: TGTGCCAGCTCACCACAAGTATCGGGGGCGCGTGGTACGCAGTATTTT.

This clonotype was counted ten times or more. The genes are TRBV12-3 or TRBV12-4 and TRBJ1-6, with TRBD1 as a possible D gene (5 bases). There are 15 residues in the CDR3. Trimming removed 5 bases at V and 7 bases at J, with 15 bases between. The CDR3 is CASSHELGANSPLHF. CDR3 DNA sequence: TGTGCCAGCAGTCATGAGCTAGGGGCGAATTCACCCCTCCACTTT.

With respect to this clonotype: Since no conserved phenylalanine or tryptophan closes the CDR3, a read error is the likely cause. The limits of the CDR3 on the DNA are not certain, so only TCRdb's listed CDR3 is given. The V gene is TRBV3-1, the J gene TRBJ2-7; the table's D gene call, TRBD1, was not cross checked with the DNA. In germline, CDR1 is LGHDT, CDR2 YNNKEL (reference sequence). The length of the CDR3 is 9 amino acids, counting both ends. CDR3 sequence: CASSYVPGQ.